This T cell receptor (beta chain) came from a study of blood T cell repertoires in COVID-19. Sequenced by immunoSEQ multiplex PCR; TCRdb stores in-frame clones only, minus some. The table has roughly 150,000 clones, around nine tenths seen once. Deletions cut 1 base from V and 14 bases from J, with 15 bases between. Per germline, CDR1 SGHTA and CDR2 FQGTGA. CDR3 size: 13 residues. The clonotype comes from a woman between 70 and 85 years old with COVID-19, enrolled during active disease. The chain links TRBV7-3 to TRBJ2-1; D may be TRBD2 (5 bases). Sequences were obtained from peripheral blood. CDR3 DNA: TGTGCCAGCAGCTTAAATCGACTATCTCGTGAGTTCTTC. Amino acid sequence: CASSLNRLSREFF.